This TCR beta chain is from a study of CD8+ T cells in alopecia areata. Extracted from the samples, RNA was reverse transcribed into cDNA to serve as the sequencing template. Some clones are missing from TCRdb's copy, which holds only in-frame ones; the method was immunoSEQ multiplex PCR. Of roughly 200,000 clones in the sample, more than 55% were seen once. CDR3 size: 15 residues. V was pared by 5 bases and J by 5 bases, with 8 bases of the junction left unmatched. Germline V gene data show CDR1 as SGHAT and CDR2 as FQNNGV. The rearrangement joins TRBV11-2 to TRBJ2-5; TRBD2 agrees at 10 bases. This sequence originates from a human donor in good health. Sample: CD8+ T cells sorted from blood. The CDR3 region is CASSRIAGGWETQYF. DNA of the CDR3: TGTGCCAGCAGCCGTATAGCGGGGGGCTGGGAGACCCAGTACTTC.